The present T cell receptor beta chain was sequenced within a study of PD-1 blockade in classical Hodgkin lymphoma. Study as a whole: On a schedule of every 2 weeks, patients received nivolumab 3 mg/kg intravenously. Study outcomes and limitations: CD4+ TCR diversity climbed significantly by C4D1, unlike CD8+ TCR diversity. Those starting nivolumab under 1 year post-ASCT were excluded.

With regard to this clone: Its antigen is currently unknown.

The CDR3 runs 14 residues. Trimming removed 8 bases at V and 0 bases at J, with 13 bases between. Germline V gene sequence: CDR1 MNHNS, CDR2 SASEGT. Data came from immunoSEQ multiplex PCR; TCRdb stores just in-frame clones and leaves some out. The table lists tens of thousands of clones, approximately 80% of them singletons, with about 19% in the top ten. The time point: cycle 4 day 1 (C4D1), after less than 7 weeks of nivolumab. Patients all relapsed after autologous stem cell transplantation, and there was variation in brentuximab vedotin exposure. Sequencing was performed on peripheral blood mononuclear cells (PBMCs), taken before the fourth cycle of nivolumab. This receptor was identified in a human donor with classical Hodgkin lymphoma. J is TRBJ2-5 and V is TRBV6-1; possible D gene TRBD1, 6 bases. CDR3 sequence: CASLRDNYQETQYF. The CDR3 coding sequence is TGTGCCAGCCTCCGGGACAACTACCAAGAGACCCAGTACTTC.